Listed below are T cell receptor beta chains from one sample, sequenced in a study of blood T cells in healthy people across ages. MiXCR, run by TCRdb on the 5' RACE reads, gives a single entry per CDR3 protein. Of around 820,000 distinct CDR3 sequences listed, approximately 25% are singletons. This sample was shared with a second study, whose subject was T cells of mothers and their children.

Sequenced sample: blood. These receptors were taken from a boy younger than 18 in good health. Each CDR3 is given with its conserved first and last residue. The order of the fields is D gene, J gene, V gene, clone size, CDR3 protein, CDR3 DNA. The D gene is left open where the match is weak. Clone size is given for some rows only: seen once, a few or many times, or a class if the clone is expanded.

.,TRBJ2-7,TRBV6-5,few,CASSSTDGQGYEQYF,TGTGCCAGCAGTTCCACCGACGGCCAGGGATACGAGCAGTACTTC
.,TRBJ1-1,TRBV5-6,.,CASSFQAATEAFF,TGTGCCAGCAGCTTCCAGGCGGCCACTGAAGCTTTCTTT
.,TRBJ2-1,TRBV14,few,CASSPGVPLNEQFF,TGTGCCAGCAGCCCCGGGGTTCCACTCAATGAACAGTTCTTC
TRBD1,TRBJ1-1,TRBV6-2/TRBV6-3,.,CASRKQGGTEAFF,TGTGCCAGCAGGAAACAGGGGGGCACTGAAGCTTTCTTT
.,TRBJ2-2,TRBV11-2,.,CAGSLVETGELFF,TGTGCCGGCAGCTTAGTAGAAACCGGGGAGCTGTTTTTT
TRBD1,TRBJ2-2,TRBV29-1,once,CSARDRGFEAGELFF,TGCAGCGCCCGGGACAGGGGTTTTGAAGCCGGGGAGCTGTTTTTT
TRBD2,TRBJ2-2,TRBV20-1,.,CSARLAGGGGELFF,TGCAGTGCTAGACTAGCGGGGGGTGGCGGGGAGCTGTTTTTT
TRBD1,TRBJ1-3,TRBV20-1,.,CSAGTGEVLGNTIYF,TGCAGTGCGGGGACAGGCGAGGTTCTTGGAAACACCATATATTTT
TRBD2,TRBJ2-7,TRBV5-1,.,CASSSTSGFTYEQYF,TGCGCCAGCAGCTCGACTAGCGGATTCACCTACGAGCAGTACTTC
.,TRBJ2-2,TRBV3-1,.,CASSQVGRTGGELFF,TGTGCCAGCAGCCAGGTCGGTCGAACCGGAGGGGAGCTGTTTTTT
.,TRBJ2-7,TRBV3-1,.,CASSPSGSRFSEQYF,TGTGCCAGCAGCCCTTCCGGCAGTCGGTTCTCCGAGCAGTACTTC
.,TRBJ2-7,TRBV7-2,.,CASSPDLLGQYF,TGTGCCAGCAGCCCAGACCTACTTGGGCAGTACTTC
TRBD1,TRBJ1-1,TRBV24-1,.,CATSAAFAGGRTEAFF,TGTGCCACCAGTGCGGCCTTTGCAGGGGGTAGGACTGAAGCTTTCTTT
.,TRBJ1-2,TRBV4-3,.,CASSQDRGTPGYGYTF,TGCGCCAGCAGCCAAGATAGGGGGACACCGGGTTATGGCTACACCTTC
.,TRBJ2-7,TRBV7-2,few,CASSLVSLKSWEQYF,TGTGCCAGCAGCTTAGTATCGCTTAAGTCATGGGAGCAGTACTTC
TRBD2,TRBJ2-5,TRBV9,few,CASSVGSSGRRETQYF,TGTGCCAGCAGCGTAGGGTCCAGCGGGAGGAGGGAGACCCAGTACTTC
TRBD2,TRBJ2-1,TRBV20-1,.,CSHRASGGANEQFF,TGCAGCCACAGGGCTAGCGGGGGAGCGAATGAGCAGTTCTTC
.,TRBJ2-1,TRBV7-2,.,CASSPRSGHNEQFF,TGTGCCAGCAGCCCCCGTAGCGGTCACAATGAGCAGTTCTTC
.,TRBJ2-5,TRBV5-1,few,CASSLAPGVETQYF,TGCGCCAGCAGCTTGGCCCCGGGGGTTGAGACCCAGTACTTC
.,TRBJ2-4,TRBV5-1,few,CASSLGTAGGDIQYF,TGCGCCAGCAGCTTGGGCACTGCAGGGGGGGACATTCAGTACTTC
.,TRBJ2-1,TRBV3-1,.,CASRLGGANEQFF,TGTGCCAGCAGGCTAGGGGGGGCCAATGAGCAGTTCTTC
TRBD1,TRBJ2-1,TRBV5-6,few,CASSFKGQGFNEQFF,TGTGCCAGCAGCTTCAAGGGACAGGGGTTCAATGAGCAGTTCTTC
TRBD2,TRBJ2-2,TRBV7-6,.,CASSPTVASGGANTGELFF,TGTGCCAGCAGTCCAACCGTGGCTAGCGGGGGGGCGAACACCGGGGAGCTGTTTTTT
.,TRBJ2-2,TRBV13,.,CASSLGPTDTGELFF,TGTGCCAGCAGCTTAGGACCGACCGACACCGGGGAGCTGTTTTTT
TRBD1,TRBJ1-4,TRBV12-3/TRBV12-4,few,CASRTGGAQDEKLFF,TGTGCCAGCAGAACAGGGGGCGCGCAGGATGAAAAACTGTTTTTT
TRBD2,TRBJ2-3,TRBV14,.,CASSHLSGGADTQYF,TGTGCCAGCAGCCACCTTAGCGGGGGGGCAGATACGCAGTATTTT
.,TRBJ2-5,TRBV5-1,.,CASSSSHEQFF,TGCGCCAGCAGCTCGTCCCATGAGCAATTCTTC
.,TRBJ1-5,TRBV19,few,CASSRLGTNQPQHF,TGTGCCAGTAGTAGATTGGGCACAAATCAGCCCCAGCATTTT
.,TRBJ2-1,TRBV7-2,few,CASSLRTGPTYNEQFF,TGTGCCAGCAGCCTCCGAACAGGGCCGACCTACAATGAGCAGTTCTTC
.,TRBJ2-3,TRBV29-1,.,CSVQRVGRTDTQYF,TGCAGCGTCCAACGAGTGGGCCGTACAGATACGCAGTATTTT
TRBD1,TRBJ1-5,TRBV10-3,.,CAIRGQGDQPQHF,TGTGCCATCAGGGGACAGGGGGATCAGCCCCAGCATTTT
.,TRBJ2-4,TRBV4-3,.,CASSLRTGGGHTLGNKNIQYF,TGCGCCAGCAGCCTAAGGACGGGTGGCGGGCACACCCTAGGAAACAAAAACATTCAGTACTTC
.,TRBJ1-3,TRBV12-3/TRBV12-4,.,CASKDSNSGNTIYF,TGTGCCAGTAAGGACAGCAACTCTGGAAACACCATATATTTT
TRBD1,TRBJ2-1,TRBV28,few,CASSLGQVNYNEQFF,TGTGCCAGCAGTTTAGGACAGGTAAACTACAATGAGCAGTTCTTC
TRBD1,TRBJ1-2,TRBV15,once,CATSRAETGTGGYTF,TGTGCCACCAGCAGAGCGGAGACAGGGACCGGTGGCTACACCTTC
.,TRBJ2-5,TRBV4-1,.,CASSQESQMETQYF,TGCGCCAGCAGCCAAGAGTCGCAGATGGAGACCCAGTACTTC
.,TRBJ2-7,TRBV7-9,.,CASSPHVSSYEQYF,TGTGCCAGCAGCCCCCACGTTTCCTCCTACGAGCAGTACTTC
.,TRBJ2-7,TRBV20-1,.,CSADSDFSYEQYF,TGCAGTGCTGATTCGGACTTTTCCTACGAGCAGTACTTC
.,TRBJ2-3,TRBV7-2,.,CASSPGLARTSTDTQYF,TGTGCCAGCAGCCCGGGACTTGCCCGAACTAGCACAGATACGCAGTATTTT
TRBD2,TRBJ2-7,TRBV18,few,CASSPASGGAYEQYF,TGTGCCAGCTCACCAGCCAGCGGGGGGGCCTACGAGCAGTACTTC
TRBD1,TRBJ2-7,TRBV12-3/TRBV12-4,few,CASSGDSLSSYEQYF,TGTGCCAGCAGCGGGGACAGCCTGAGCTCCTACGAGCAGTACTTC
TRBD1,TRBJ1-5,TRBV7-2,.,CASSLNPGGSQPQHF,TGTGCCAGCAGCCTTAACCCAGGGGGCAGTCAGCCCCAGCATTTT
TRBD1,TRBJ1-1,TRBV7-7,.,CASSQRPGTGNPMNTEAFF,TGTGCTAGCAGCCAAAGACCCGGGACAGGGAATCCCATGAACACTGAAGCTTTCTTT
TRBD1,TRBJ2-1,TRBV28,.,CASGQGAINEQFF,TGTGCCAGCGGACAGGGGGCCATCAATGAGCAGTTCTTC
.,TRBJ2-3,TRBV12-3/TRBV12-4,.,CASSFTGFSRSGDTQYF,TGTGCCAGCAGTTTTACAGGGTTTTCCAGGTCCGGAGATACGCAGTATTTT
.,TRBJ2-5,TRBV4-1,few,CASSQDYEGRQTQYF,TGCGCCAGCAGCCAAGATTATGAGGGCAGGCAGACCCAGTACTTC
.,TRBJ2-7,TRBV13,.,CASSFQVGYEQYF,TGTGCCAGCAGCTTCCAGGTAGGCTACGAGCAGTACTTC